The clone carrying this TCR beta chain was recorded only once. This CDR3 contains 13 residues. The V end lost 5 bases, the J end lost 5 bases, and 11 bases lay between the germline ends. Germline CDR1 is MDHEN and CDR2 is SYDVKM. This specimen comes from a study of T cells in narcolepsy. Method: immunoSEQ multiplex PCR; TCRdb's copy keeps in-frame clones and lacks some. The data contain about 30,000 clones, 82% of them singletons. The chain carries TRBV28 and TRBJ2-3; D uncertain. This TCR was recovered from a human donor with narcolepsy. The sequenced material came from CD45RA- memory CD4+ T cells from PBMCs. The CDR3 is CASSIRLGDTQYF. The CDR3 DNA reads TGTGCCAGCAGTATCCGGCTAGGAGATACGCAGTATTTT.